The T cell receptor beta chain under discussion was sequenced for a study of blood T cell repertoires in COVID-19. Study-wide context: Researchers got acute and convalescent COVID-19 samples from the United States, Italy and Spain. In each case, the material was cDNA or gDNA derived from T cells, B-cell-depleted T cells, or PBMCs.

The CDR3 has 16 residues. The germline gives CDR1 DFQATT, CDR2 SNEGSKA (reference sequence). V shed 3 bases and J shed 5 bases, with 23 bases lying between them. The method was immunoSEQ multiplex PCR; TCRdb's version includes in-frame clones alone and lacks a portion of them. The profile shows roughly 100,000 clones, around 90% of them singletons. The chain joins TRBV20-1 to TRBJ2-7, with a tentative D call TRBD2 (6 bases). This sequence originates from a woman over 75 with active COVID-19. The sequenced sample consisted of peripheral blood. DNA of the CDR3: TGCAGTGCTAGTAGTACTGGTTCCAGCGCGGGAAACGAGCAGTACTTC. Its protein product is CSASSTGSSAGNEQYF.